The T cell receptor beta chain under discussion was sequenced for a study of T cell changes during pregnancy in multiple sclerosis. Method: immunoSEQ multiplex PCR; TCRdb's copy keeps in-frame clones and lacks some. The table has around 97,000 clones, around nine tenths seen once; the top ten hold over 0.6%. V shed 4 bases, J shed 6 bases, and the junction held 7 bases outside the gene matches. This CDR3 contains 14 residues. The germline V gene encodes CDR1 MDHEN and CDR2 SYDVKM. The J gene is TRBJ1-1, the V gene TRBV28; 8 bases fit TRBD1. Sequenced material: peripheral blood, taken in the second trimester of pregnancy. This clonotype originated in a female donor in good health, enrolled as a control in a pregnancy study. This CDR3 is CASSYQGARSEAFF. CDR3 coding DNA: TGTGCCAGCAGTTACCAGGGGGCCAGATCTGAAGCTTTCTTT.